The sequence of this TCR beta chain was determined in a study of beta chain features in type 1 diabetes. Regarding the study as a whole: All four CD4+ subsets of Type 1 diabetes patients contained TCRB CDR3s that were moderately but significantly shorter.

This clone appeared a few times. Its antigen is unidentified. A read error may be the cause here, since a much bigger clone is one base away. Sequenced material consisted of expressed TCRB transcripts (all of the isolated RNA was reverse transcribed). The repertoire was sequenced with immunoSEQ multiplex PCR; TCRdb's copy has only in-frame clones and lacks some. The sample lists 200,000 to 250,000 clones, roughly 10% seen once, with about 1.2% in the top ten. The germline V gene encodes CDR1 KGHSH and CDR2 LQKENI. The V gene end was trimmed by 6 bases and the J gene end by 0 bases; junction bases not matched to a gene: 2. This CDR3 is built from 14 residues.

The sample comprised central memory CD4+ T cells from blood. The sequence was collected from a man aged 18 to 29 in good health. The chain links TRBV18 to TRBJ2-7; 10 bases are a match to TRBD1. In DNA, the CDR3 is TGTGCCAGCTCGAGACAGGGGGCCTCCTACGAGCAGTACTTC. Translation gives CASSRQGASYEQYF.